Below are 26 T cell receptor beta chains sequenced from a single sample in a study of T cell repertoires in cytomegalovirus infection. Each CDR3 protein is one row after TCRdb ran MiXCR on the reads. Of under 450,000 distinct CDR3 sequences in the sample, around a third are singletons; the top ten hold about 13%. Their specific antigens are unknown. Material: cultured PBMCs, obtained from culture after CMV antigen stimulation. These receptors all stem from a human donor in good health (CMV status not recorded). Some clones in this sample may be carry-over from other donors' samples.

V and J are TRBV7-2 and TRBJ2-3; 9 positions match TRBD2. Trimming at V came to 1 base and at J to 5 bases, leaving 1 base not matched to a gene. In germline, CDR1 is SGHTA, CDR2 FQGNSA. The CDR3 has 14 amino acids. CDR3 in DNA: TGTGCCAGCAGCTTAGGGACTAGCGTAGATACGCAGTATTTT. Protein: CASSLGTSVDTQYF. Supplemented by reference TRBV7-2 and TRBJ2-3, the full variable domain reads GAGVSQSPSNKVTEKGKDVELRCDPISGHTALYWYRQSLGQGLEFLIYFQGNSAPDKSGLPSDRFSAERTGGSVSTLTIQRTQQEDSAVYLCASSLGTSVDTQYFGPGTRLTVL.

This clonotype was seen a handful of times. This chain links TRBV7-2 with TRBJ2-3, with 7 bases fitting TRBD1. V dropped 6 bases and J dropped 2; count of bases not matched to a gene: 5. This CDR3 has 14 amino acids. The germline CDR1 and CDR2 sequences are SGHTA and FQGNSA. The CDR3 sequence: CASSIDRDTDTQYF. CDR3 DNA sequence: TGTGCCAGCAGTATCGACAGGGACACAGATACGCAGTATTTT.

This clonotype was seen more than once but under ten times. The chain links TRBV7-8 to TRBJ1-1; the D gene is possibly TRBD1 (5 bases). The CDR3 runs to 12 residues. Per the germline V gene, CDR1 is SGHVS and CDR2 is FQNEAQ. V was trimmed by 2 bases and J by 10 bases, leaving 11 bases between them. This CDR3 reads CASSLTGMRAFF. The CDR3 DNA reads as TGTGCCAGCAGCTTAACAGGCATGAGAGCTTTCTTT.

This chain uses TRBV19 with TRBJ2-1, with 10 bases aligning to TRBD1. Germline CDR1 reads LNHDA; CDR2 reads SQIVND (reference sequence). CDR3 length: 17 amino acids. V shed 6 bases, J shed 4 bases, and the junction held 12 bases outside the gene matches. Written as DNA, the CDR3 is TGTGCCAGTAGAGCCCGGGCGTGGGACAGGGGATACAATGAGCAGTTCTTC. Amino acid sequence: CASRARAWDRGYNEQFF.

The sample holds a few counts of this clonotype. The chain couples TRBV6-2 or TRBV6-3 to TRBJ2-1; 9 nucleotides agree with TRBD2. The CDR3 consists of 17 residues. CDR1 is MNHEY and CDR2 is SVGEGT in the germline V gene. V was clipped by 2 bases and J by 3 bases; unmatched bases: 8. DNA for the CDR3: TGTGCCAGCAGTTACAGGGCTAGCGGGGCTATCTACAATGAGCAGTTCTTC. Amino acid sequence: CASSYRASGAIYNEQFF.

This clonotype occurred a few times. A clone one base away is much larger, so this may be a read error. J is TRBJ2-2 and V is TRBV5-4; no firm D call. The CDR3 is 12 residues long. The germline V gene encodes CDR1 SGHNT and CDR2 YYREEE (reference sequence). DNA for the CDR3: TGTGCCAGCAGCTTGAACTCCGGGGAGCTGTTTTTT. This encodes CASSLNSGELFF.

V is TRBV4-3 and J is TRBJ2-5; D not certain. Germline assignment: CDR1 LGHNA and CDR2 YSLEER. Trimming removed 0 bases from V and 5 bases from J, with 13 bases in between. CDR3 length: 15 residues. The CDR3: CASSQDNSPAETQYF. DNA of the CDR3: TGCGCCAGCAGCCAAGATAACAGCCCGGCGGAGACCCAGTACTTC.

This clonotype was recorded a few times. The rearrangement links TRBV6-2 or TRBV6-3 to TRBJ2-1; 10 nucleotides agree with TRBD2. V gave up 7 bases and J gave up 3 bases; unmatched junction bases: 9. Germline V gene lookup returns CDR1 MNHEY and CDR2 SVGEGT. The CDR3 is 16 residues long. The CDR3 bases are TGTGCCAGCATCCGGGCTAGCGGGAGTAGCTACAATGAGCAGTTCTTC. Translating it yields CASIRASGSSYNEQFF.

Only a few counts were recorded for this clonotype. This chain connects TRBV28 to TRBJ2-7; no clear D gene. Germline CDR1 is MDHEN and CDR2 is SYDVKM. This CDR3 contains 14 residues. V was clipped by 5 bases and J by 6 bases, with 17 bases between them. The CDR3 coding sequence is TGTGCCAGCAGTGGGCGTGAGCCTTTTGGCGAGCAGTACGTC. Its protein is CASSGREPFGEQYV.

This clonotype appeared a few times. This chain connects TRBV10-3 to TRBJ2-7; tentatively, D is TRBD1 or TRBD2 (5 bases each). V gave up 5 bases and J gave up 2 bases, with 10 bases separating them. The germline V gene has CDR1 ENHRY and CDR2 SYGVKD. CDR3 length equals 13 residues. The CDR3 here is CAISRDEAYEQYV. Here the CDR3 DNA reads TGTGCCATCAGTCGGGACGAAGCCTACGAGCAGTACGTC.

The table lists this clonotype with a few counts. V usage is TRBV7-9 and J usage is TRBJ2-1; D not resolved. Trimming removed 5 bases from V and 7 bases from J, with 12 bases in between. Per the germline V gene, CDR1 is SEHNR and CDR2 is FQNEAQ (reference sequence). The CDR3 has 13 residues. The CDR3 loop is CASSPKQTNEQFF. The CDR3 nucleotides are TGTGCCAGCAGCCCTAAGCAGACGAATGAGCAGTTCTTC.

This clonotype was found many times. CDR3 in DNA: TGTGCCAGCAGGTTGGCCAACTCTGGGGCCAACGTCCTGACTTTC. Protein product: CASRLANSGANVLTF. The rearrangement uses TRBV7-2 and TRBJ2-6; D is ambiguous. The CDR3 has 15 amino acids. Germline V gives CDR1 SGHTA, CDR2 FQGNSA. Trimming cost V 6 bases and J 0 bases, with 9 bases left between them.

CDR3 protein: CASSFVSSLSGRRYEQYF. In DNA form, the CDR3 reads TGTGCCAGCAGTTTCGTATCGTCTCTGAGCGGGAGGCGGTACGAGCAGTACTTC. The rearrangement links TRBV28 to TRBJ2-7; 9 bases are a match to TRBD2. V shed 3 bases, J shed 4 bases, and the junction held 16 bases outside the gene matches. Germline lookup yields CDR1 MDHEN and CDR2 SYDVKM. This CDR3 is built from 18 residues.

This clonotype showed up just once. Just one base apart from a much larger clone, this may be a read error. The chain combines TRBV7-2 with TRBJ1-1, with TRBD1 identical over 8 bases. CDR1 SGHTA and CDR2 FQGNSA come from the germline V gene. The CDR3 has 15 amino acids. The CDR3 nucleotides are TGTGCCAGCAGCTTTACCGGGACAGGCAACACTGTAGCTTTCTTT. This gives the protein CASSFTGTGNTVAFF.

CDR3 in DNA: TGTGCCAGCAGTTTTTTCTCGCTTCGGACAGGGAGGAATGAAAAACTGTTTTTT. Translating gives CASSFFSLRTGRNEKLFF. The chain recombines TRBV28 with TRBJ1-4; 8 nucleotides agree with TRBD1. The J segment lost 5 bases and the V segment lost 3 bases, leaving 14 bases of the junction unmatched. The CDR3 sequence is 18 residues long. Looked up from germline, CDR1 is MDHEN and CDR2 is SYDVKM.

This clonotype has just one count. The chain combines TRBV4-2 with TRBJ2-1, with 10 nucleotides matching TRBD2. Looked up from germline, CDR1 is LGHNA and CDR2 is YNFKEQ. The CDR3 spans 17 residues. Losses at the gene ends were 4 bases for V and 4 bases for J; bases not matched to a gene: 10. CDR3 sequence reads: CASSRPGGAGGYNEQFF. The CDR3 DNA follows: TGTGCCAGCAGCCGACCCGGAGGAGCGGGAGGGTACAATGAGCAGTTCTTC.

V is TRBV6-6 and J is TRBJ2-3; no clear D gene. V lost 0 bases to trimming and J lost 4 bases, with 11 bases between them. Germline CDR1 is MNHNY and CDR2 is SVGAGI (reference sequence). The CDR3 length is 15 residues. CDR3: CASSYSGLDADTQYF. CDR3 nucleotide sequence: TGTGCCAGCAGTTACTCGGGCTTGGACGCAGATACGCAGTATTTT.

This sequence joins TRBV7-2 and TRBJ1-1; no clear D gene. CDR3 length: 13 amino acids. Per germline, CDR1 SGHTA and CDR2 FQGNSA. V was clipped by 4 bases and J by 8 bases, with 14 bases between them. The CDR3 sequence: CASSSSPDLEAFF. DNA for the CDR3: TGTGCCAGCAGCTCTAGCCCCGATTTGGAAGCTTTCTTT.

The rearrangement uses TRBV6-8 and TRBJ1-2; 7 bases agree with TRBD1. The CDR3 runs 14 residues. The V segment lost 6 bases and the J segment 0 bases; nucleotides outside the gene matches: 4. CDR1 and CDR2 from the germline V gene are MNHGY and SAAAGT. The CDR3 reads CASRDDRANYGYTF. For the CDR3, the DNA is TGTGCCAGCAGAGACGACAGGGCTAACTATGGCTACACCTTC.

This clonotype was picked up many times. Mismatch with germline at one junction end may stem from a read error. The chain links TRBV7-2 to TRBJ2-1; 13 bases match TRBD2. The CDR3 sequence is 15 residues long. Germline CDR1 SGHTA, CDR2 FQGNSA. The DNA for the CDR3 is TGCGCCAGCAGCCCGGGACTAGCGGGATACAATGAGCAGTTCTTC. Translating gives CASSPGLAGYNEQFF.

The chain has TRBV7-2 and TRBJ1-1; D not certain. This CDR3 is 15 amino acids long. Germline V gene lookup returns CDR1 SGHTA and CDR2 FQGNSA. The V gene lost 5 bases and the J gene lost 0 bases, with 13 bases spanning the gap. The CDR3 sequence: CASSREGQMNTEAFF. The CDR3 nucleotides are TGTGCCAGCAGCCGAGAGGGTCAGATGAACACTGAAGCTTTCTTT.

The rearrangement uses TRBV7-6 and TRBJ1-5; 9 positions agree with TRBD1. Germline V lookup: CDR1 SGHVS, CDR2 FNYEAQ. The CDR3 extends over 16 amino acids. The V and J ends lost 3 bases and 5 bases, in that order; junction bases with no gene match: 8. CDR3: CASSLGTGRVDQPQHF. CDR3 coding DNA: TGTGCCAGCAGCTTGGGGACAGGGCGGGTGGATCAGCCCCAGCATTTT.

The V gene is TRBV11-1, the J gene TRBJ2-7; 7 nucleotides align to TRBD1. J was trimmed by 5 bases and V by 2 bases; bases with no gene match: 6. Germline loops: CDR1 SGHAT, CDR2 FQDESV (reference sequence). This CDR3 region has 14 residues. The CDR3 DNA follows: TGTGCCAGCAGCTTAAACAGGGGTCAACACGAGCAGTACTTC. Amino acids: CASSLNRGQHEQYF.

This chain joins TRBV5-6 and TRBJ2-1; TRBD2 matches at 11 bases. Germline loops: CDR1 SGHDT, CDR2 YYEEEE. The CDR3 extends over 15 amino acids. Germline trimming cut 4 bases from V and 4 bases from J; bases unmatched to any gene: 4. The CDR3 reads CASSVGLAGYNEQFF. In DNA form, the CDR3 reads TGTGCCAGCAGCGTAGGACTAGCGGGTTACAATGAGCAGTTCTTC.

The CDR3 reads CASSPTRGGTRGTEAFF. CDR3 sequence (DNA): TGTGCCAGCAGTCCCACCCGAGGCGGTACGAGAGGCACTGAAGCTTTCTTT. The chain combines TRBV27 with TRBJ1-1; D unclear. CDR3 length equals 17 residues. CDR1 is MNHEY, CDR2 SMNVEV, per germline (reference sequence). Trimming shortened V by 5 bases and J by 4 bases, and 23 bases separated the two germline ends.

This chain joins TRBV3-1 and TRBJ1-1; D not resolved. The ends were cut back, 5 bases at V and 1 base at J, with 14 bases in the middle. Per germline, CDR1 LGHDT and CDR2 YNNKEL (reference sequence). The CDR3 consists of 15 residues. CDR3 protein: CASSSFSLGNTEAFF. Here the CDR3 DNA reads TGTGCCAGCAGCTCGTTCAGTTTAGGGAACACTGAAGCTTTCTTT.